The 9 T cell receptor beta chains in this list originate from one sample, sequenced in a study of T cell repertoires and HLA-DP antigens. Assay: immunoSEQ multiplex PCR; the TCRdb copy retains only in-frame clones and omits some. The table includes about 73,000 clones, around four fifths detected once. Antigens for these TCRs are unknown. The sequencing sample was made of CD4+ T cells from PBMCs. Receptors originate from a man aged 60 to 75 in good health and CMV-seronegative.

This clone showed up just a few times. The chain recombines TRBV14 with TRBJ2-4; 10 bases agree with TRBD1. In germline, CDR1 is SGHDN, CDR2 FVKESK. J lost 0 bases, V lost 0 bases, and 5 bases had no gene match. The CDR3 consists of 18 residues. DNA of the CDR3: TGTGCCAGCAGCCAAGATTTAGGGGACAGGGGAGCCAAAAACATTCAGTACTTC. Protein sequence: CASSQDLGDRGAKNIQYF.

The chain combines TRBV7-2 with TRBJ1-1; D is perhaps TRBD1 (5 bases). CDR3 size: 15 residues. Trimming stripped 2 bases from V and 1 base from J, with 11 bases between. Germline V CDR1 and CDR2: SGHTA, FQGNSA. The CDR3 spells CASSLRGGTNTEAFF. The CDR3 nucleotides read TGTGCCAGCAGCTTACGGGGGGGTACGAACACTGAAGCTTTCTTT.

J is TRBJ1-2 and V is TRBV6-5; TRBD1 aligns across 7 bases. CDR1 and CDR2 from the germline V gene are MNHEY and SVGAGI. This CDR3 is built from 13 residues. V lost 2 bases to trimming and J lost 8 bases; unmatched junction nucleotides: 5. The CDR3 DNA is TGTGCCAGCAGTTACACACAGGGGCGCGGCTACACCTTC. Its translation is CASSYTQGRGYTF.

The table lists this clone with a few counts. The chain combines TRBV11-3 with TRBJ2-3; D possibly corresponds to TRBD2 (6 bases). Per germline, CDR1 SGHNT and CDR2 YENEEA. The CDR3 extends over 14 amino acids. The germline V and J ends were trimmed by 5 bases and 2 bases, with 11 bases remaining between them. CDR3 sequence reads: CASSRLGDTDTQYF. In DNA, the CDR3 is TGTGCCAGCAGCCGACTAGGGGACACAGATACGCAGTATTTT.

This chain uses TRBV19 with TRBJ2-1, with a possible D match to TRBD1 (6 bases). Germline loops: CDR1 LNHDA, CDR2 SQIVND (reference sequence). V lost 4 bases and J lost 6, with 22 bases in between. This CDR3 spans 17 amino acids. CDR3 in amino acids: CASSTNRWGPERNEQFF. CDR3 sequence (DNA): TGTGCCAGTAGTACGAACCGCTGGGGGCCGGAGCGCAATGAGCAGTTCTTC.

V usage is TRBV7-2 and J usage is TRBJ1-4; 11 bases fit TRBD1. The trim removed 5 bases at V and 10 bases at J, leaving 9 bases unmatched. This CDR3 comprises 15 residues. Germline CDR1 and CDR2: SGHTA and FQGNSA. In DNA, the CDR3 is TGTGCCAGCAGCCACCCGGACAGGGGGCAAGGAAAACTGTTTTTT. Translated: CASSHPDRGQGKLFF.

V usage is TRBV10-2 and J usage is TRBJ1-2, with D hard to call. Germline V gene lookup returns CDR1 WSHSY and CDR2 SAAADI. Trimming cost V 7 bases and J 4 bases, with 10 bases left between them. The CDR3 spans 12 residues. The CDR3 coding sequence is TGCGCCAGCACTAACAACCCCTATGGCTACACCTTC. This encodes CASTNNPYGYTF.

This clone was picked up one time. The genes are TRBV28 and TRBJ1-2; the D is unclear. The CDR3 has 17 amino acids. V gave up 3 bases and J gave up 1 base, with 18 bases separating them. Germline V lookup: CDR1 MDHEN, CDR2 SYDVKM. The CDR3 here is CASSFSTQLGYNYGYTF. The DNA of the CDR3 is TGTGCCAGCAGTTTCAGTACACAGCTAGGTTATAACTATGGCTACACCTTC.

The chain links TRBV25-1 to TRBJ1-4; possibly TRBD1 for D (5 bases). CDR1 MGHDK and CDR2 SYGVNS come from the germline V gene. V was trimmed by 1 base and J by 7 bases, leaving 16 bases between them. This CDR3 region has 16 residues. CDR3 residues: CASSESGGGFREKLFF. As DNA, the CDR3 is TGTGCCAGCAGTGAATCGGGGGGTGGGTTTCGTGAAAAACTGTTTTTT.